A single sample is the source of the 11 T cell receptor beta chains below, sequenced in a study of T cell clonality in common variable immunodeficiency. The table came from immunoSEQ multiplex PCR; TCRdb's copy has only in-frame clones and leaves some out. The sample has tens of thousands of clones, none seen only once; the top ten hold 8.5% to 12%. The sequencing sample was made of peripheral blood mononuclear cells. The origin of the receptors is a person between 18 and 70 years old in good health.

The sample holds many counts of this clone. The CDR3 reads CASSLVPPGNIQYF. CDR3 bases read: TGTGCCAGCAGCTTGGTTCCCCCCGGAAACATT. This chain links TRBV5-6 with TRBJ2-4; unclear D gene. The read finishes 3 residues shy of the CDR3 end, and the germline J gene is used to complete it. The CDR3 is 14 amino acids. Trimming stripped 0 bases from V and 6 bases from J, with 10 bases between. Germline values: CDR1 SGHDT, CDR2 YYEEEE.

By its share, this clone is medium-sized. The read ends 3 residues shy of where the CDR3 ends; the end is completed using the germline J gene. The chain joins TRBV6-2 or TRBV6-3 to TRBJ2-2, with 7 bases matching TRBD1. CDR3 length: 15 residues. V shed 10 bases and J 1 base; nucleotides not matched to a gene: 9. CDR1 is MNHEY and CDR2 is SVGEGT in the germline V gene. CDR3 sequence reads: CATSQGQRNTGELFF. The sequenced part of the CDR3 DNA is TGTGCCACCTCTCAGGGACAGAGGAACACCGGGGAG.

This clone was counted at least ten times. Read data end 3 residues before the CDR3 end; the end is taken from the germline J gene. Other DNA variants within this sample encode the same CDR3. The chain has TRBV20-1 and TRBJ2-5; TRBD2 is a possible D gene (7 bases). Germline V gene data show CDR1 as DFQATT and CDR2 as SNEGSKA (reference sequence). This CDR3 has 14 amino acids. V lost 1 base to trimming and J lost 2 bases, with 11 bases between them. CDR3 bases read: TGCAGTGCTAGAGTAGGGGGGGGGCAAGAGACC. Translated, it gives CSARVGGGQET. The entire CDR3 protein is CSARVGGGQETQYF.

In its sample, this clone was seen many times. The read ends 3 residues early relative to the CDR3; the germline J gene fills the gap. The V call is TRBV30, the J call TRBJ2-1, with D possibly TRBD2 on 5 matching bases. Germline V gene data show CDR1 as GTSNPN and CDR2 as SVGIG (reference sequence). The V end lost 0 bases, the J end lost 8 bases, and 14 bases lay between the germline ends. The CDR3 runs to 14 residues. The CDR3 bases that were read are TGTGCCTGGAGTGTAGACCTGGCTAGCTATGAG. Its translation: CAWSVDLASYE. The CDR3 reads in full as CAWSVDLASYEQFF.

This clone was detected a few times. The CDR3 end lies 3 residues beyond the end of the read and is filled in from the germline J gene. The chain is built from TRBV7-8 and TRBJ1-5; maybe TRBD1 (5 bases). CDR3 size: 15 residues. The V gene lost 2 bases and the J gene lost 0 bases, with 8 bases spanning the gap. The V gene's germline CDR1 is SGHVS and CDR2 FQNEAQ. The CDR3 loop is CASSLRGTSNQPQHF. CDR3 DNA (partial): TGTGCCAGCAGCTTAAGGGGCACTAGCAATCAGCCC.

There are many counts of this clone. The read finishes 3 residues shy of the CDR3 end, and the germline J gene is used to complete it. The chain has TRBV20-1 and TRBJ2-7; 7 bases are shared with TRBD2. V gave up 3 bases and J gave up 0 bases; unmatched junction bases: 2. There are 13 residues in the CDR3. CDR1 DFQATT and CDR2 SNEGSKA come from the germline V gene (reference sequence). The CDR3 DNA, read in part, is TGCAGTGCTAGGGGACTATCCTCCTACGAG. Its translation: CSARGLSSYE. The complete CDR3 sequence is CSARGLSSYEQYF.

This clone was recorded many times. The CDR3 end falls 3 residues outside the read, so it is completed with the germline J gene. The chain is built from TRBV5-1 and TRBJ2-7; the match to TRBD1 covers 9 bases. The CDR3 totals 14 residues. V was clipped by 9 bases and J by 2 bases; unmatched bases: 9. Germline values: CDR1 SGHRS, CDR2 YFSETQ. The CDR3 reads CANPRRTGAYEQYF. Incomplete CDR3 DNA: TGCGCCAACCCAAGGAGGACAGGGGCCTACGAG.

This clone was observed many times. The read stops 3 residues short of the end of the CDR3; the missing end is completed from the germline J gene. The chain combines TRBV7-8 with TRBJ2-1; 7 bases are a match to TRBD2. CDR3 size: 14 residues. The germline V gene encodes CDR1 SGHVS and CDR2 FQNEAQ. V shed 5 bases, J shed 4 bases, and the junction held 5 bases outside the gene matches. The part of the CDR3 DNA that was read is TGTGCCAGCAGCCTGGGACTAAATTACAATGAG. Its protein product is CASSLGLNYNE. The full CDR3 is CASSLGLNYNEQFF. The whole variable domain, remainder taken from reference TRBV7-8 and TRBJ2-1, is GAGVSQSPRYKVAKRGQDVALRCDPISGHVSLFWYQQALGQGPEFLTYFQNEAQLDKSGLPSDRFFAERPEGSVSTLKIQRTQQEDSAVYLCASSLGLNYNEQFFGPGTRLTVL.

This clone appeared many times. The sequence runs out 3 residues before the end of the CDR3; the remainder is reconstructed from the germline J gene. The chain recombines TRBV20-1 with TRBJ1-5; the D gene is possibly TRBD1 (6 bases). The V and J ends lost 3 bases and 6 bases respectively, with 12 bases between them. CDR3 size: 13 residues. The germline V gene has CDR1 DFQATT and CDR2 SNEGSKA (reference sequence). CDR3 region: CSARSGGGQPQHF. CDR3 DNA, as far as it was read: TGCAGTGCTAGGAGTGGGGGCGGTCAGCCC.

There are many counts of this clone. The read finishes 3 residues shy of the CDR3 end, and the germline J gene is used to complete it. This chain connects TRBV29-1 to TRBJ1-2, with 7 bases aligning to TRBD1. Losses at the gene ends were 4 bases for V and 7 bases for J; bases not matched to a gene: 3. The germline V gene has CDR1 SQVTM and CDR2 ANQGSEA. This CDR3 is built from 11 residues. The sequenced part of the CDR3 DNA is TGCAGCGTTGGGGGACAGTTTGGC. Protein sequence: CSVGGQFG. The whole CDR3 sequence is CSVGGQFGYTF.

This clone was counted many times. The CDR3 bases that were read are TGTGCCACCAGCCCCCCCGGGGGCTCTGGGGCCAACGTC. Amino acids: CATSPPGGSGANV. The whole CDR3 is CATSPPGGSGANVLTF. The V gene is TRBV15, the J gene TRBJ2-6, with a weak D call TRBD2 (6 bases). The read ends 3 residues early relative to the CDR3; the germline J gene fills the gap. The CDR3 is 16 residues long. Germline V lookup: CDR1 LNHNV, CDR2 YYDKDF (reference sequence). With 5 bases removed from V and 0 bases from J, the gap between germline ends came to 11 bases.